This T cell receptor beta chain was identified in a study of technical replicates of blood from a handful of donors. Trimming stripped 2 bases from V and 9 bases from J, with 15 bases between. Germline assignment: CDR1 SGHTS and CDR2 YDEGEE. The CDR3 extends over 14 amino acids. TCRdb keeps only in-frame clones here, not all; method: immunoSEQ multiplex PCR. The table has roughly 69,000 clones, about 97% seen once. The chain recombines TRBV5-8 with TRBJ2-1; the D gene is possibly TRBD2 (6 bases). This clonotype originated in a human donor in good health. The sequencing sample was made of T cells isolated from PBMCs. CDR3 amino acids: CASSFRRGRVEQFF. CDR3 bases: TGTGCCAGCAGCTTTAGGAGGGGTCGAGTTGAGCAGTTCTTC.